This passage covers 8 T cell receptor beta chains from one sample sequenced in a study of shared clonotypes between healthy human individuals. Using immunoSEQ multiplex PCR, the repertoire was profiled, and TCRdb retains in-frame clones only, with some absent. The table records around 1,900,000 clones, roughly 93% of them present only once. Naivety among CD8 cells was defined by CD45RO negativity and positive CCR7 selection, thereby excluding terminally differentiated effector memory CD45RA+ cells. Sequenced: naive CD8+ T cells from PBMCs. The source of these receptors is a man aged 18 to 35 in good health. Some clones in this sample may be carry-over from other donors' samples.

The CDR3 DNA follows: TGTGCCAGCAGGGTCTTAGCAGCAAACACTGAAGCTTTCTTT. It translates to CASRVLAANTEAFF. The rearrangement uses TRBV27 and TRBJ1-1; D unresolved. The germline V gene has CDR1 MNHEY and CDR2 SMNVEV (reference sequence). Trimming shortened V by 6 bases and J by 2 bases, and 13 bases separated the two germline ends. The CDR3 contains 14 residues.

The CDR3 here is CASIGSQETQYF. The CDR3 nucleotides read TGTGCCAGCATCGGTTCACAAGAGACCCAGTACTTC. This chain joins TRBV6-6 and TRBJ2-5; D unclear. Germline assignment: CDR1 MNHNY and CDR2 SVGAGI (reference sequence). The length of the CDR3 is 12 residues. Trimming cost V 7 bases and J 2 bases, with 8 bases left between them.

The chain uses TRBV6-4 and TRBJ2-7, with 13 bases fitting TRBD2. Looked up from germline, CDR1 is MRHNA and CDR2 is SNTAGT. Trimming took 4 bases from V and 6 from J; bases not matched to a gene: 6. There are 15 residues in the CDR3. The CDR3, as DNA: TGTGCCAGCAGTGTCGGACTAGCGGGAGAGAGCGAGCAGTACTTC. Its translation is CASSVGLAGESEQYF.

This chain connects TRBV27 to TRBJ1-1, with D possibly TRBD1 on 6 matching bases. V was cut by 3 bases and J by 4 bases, with 18 bases left in between. CDR1 is MNHEY and CDR2 is SMNVEV in the germline V gene (reference sequence). This CDR3 is built from 16 residues. The CDR3 coding sequence is TGTGCCAGCAGTTTTCGAGGTATACAGGGAGGCACTGAAGCTTTCTTT. This translates into CASSFRGIQGGTEAFF.

This clone was observed a single time. The rearrangement links TRBV7-9 to TRBJ2-1, with 9 nucleotides matching TRBD1. CDR1 and CDR2 (germline): SEHNR, FQNEAQ (reference sequence). The CDR3 spans 14 residues. V trimming: 5 bases; J trimming: 7 bases; junction bases outside the gene matches: 6. The CDR3 region has the DNA TGTGCCAGCAGCCTGGACAGGGGATTGAATGAGCAGTTCTTC. Translating it yields CASSLDRGLNEQFF.

This clone was seen just once. The V gene is TRBV18, the J gene TRBJ2-5, with 7 nucleotides matching TRBD2. The ends lost 3 bases at V and 2 bases at J; junction bases unmatched: 9. CDR1 and CDR2 from the germline V gene are KGHSH and LQKENI. CDR3 length: 16 amino acids. Written as DNA, the CDR3 is TGTGCCAGCTCACCGGGGGTCAGCGGGAAGCAAGAGACCCAGTACTTC. Protein product: CASSPGVSGKQETQYF.

Note on this clone: The sample has other DNA sequences that encode this CDR3 too. The V and J genes are TRBV27 and TRBJ2-3; no clear D. Per the germline V gene, CDR1 is MNHEY and CDR2 is SMNVEV (reference sequence). This CDR3 has 12 amino acids. The germline V and J ends were trimmed by 0 bases and 5 bases, with 3 bases remaining between them. The CDR3 DNA reads TGTGCCAGCAGTTTATCGGGAGATACGCAGTATTTT. Its translation is CASSLSGDTQYF.

The chain links TRBV5-6 to TRBJ2-7; D ambiguous. CDR3 length: 12 amino acids. Germline CDR1 and CDR2: SGHDT and YYEEEE. Between the trimmed V and J ends, which lost 0 bases and 5 bases, there was a span of 6 bases. CDR3 bases: TGTGCCAGCAGCTTGGGAGACAACGAGCAGTACTTC. It specifies CASSLGDNEQYF.